This record looks at one T cell receptor (beta chain) sequence and its context. Its antigen is unknown. The data originate from a study of cytomegalovirus exposure and HLA in healthy donors. General study findings and limits: Analyzed later, most CMV-associated TCR beta chains appeared HLA-restricted.

The CDR3 runs to 15 residues. V lost 3 bases to trimming and J lost 3 bases; unmatched junction nucleotides: 6. The germline gives CDR1 SGHRS, CDR2 YFSETQ. Researchers ran the PCR with 60 Vbeta and 13 Jbeta primers. Assay used: immunoSEQ multiplex PCR; TCRdb lists only in-frame clones, some missing. Among some 150,000 clones listed, about four fifths were seen once. Sequencing input: PBMCs. This clonotype originated in a human donor in good health. The chain is built from TRBV5-1 and TRBJ2-1; 7 nucleotides align to TRBD2. DNA for the CDR3: TGCGCCAGCAGCTCAACTAGCGTAAGCTACAATGAGCAGTTCTTC. Its translation: CASSSTSVSYNEQFF. The variable domain in full, completed from reference TRBV5-1 and TRBJ2-1, reads KAGVTQTPRYLIKTRGQQVTLSCSPISGHRSVSWYQQTPGQGLQFLFEYFSETQRNKGNFPGRFSGRQFSNSRSEMNVSTLELGDSALYLCASSSTSVSYNEQFFGPGTRLTVL.